This TCR beta chain comes out of a study of blood T cell repertoires in COVID-19. Study-wide background: COVID-19 samples from acute and convalescent phases originated in the United States, Italy and Spain. The analysed material was cDNA or gDNA that came from T cells, B-cell-depleted T cells, or PBMCs.

This clone was detected once. Assay used: immunoSEQ multiplex PCR; TCRdb lists only in-frame clones, some missing. This table has just under 80,000 clones, roughly 88% appearing once. In germline, CDR1 is WSHSY, CDR2 SAAADI. The CDR3 totals 17 residues. The V end was cut by 4 bases, the J end by 0 bases, with 16 bases between. This chain links TRBV10-2 with TRBJ2-4, with D possibly TRBD1 on 7 matching bases. The origin of this receptor is a human donor in a cohort sampled during active COVID-19. The sequenced sample was peripheral blood. The CDR3 loop reads CASSGPNRGLAKNIQYF. Here the CDR3 DNA reads TGCGCCAGCAGTGGGCCAAACAGGGGACTAGCCAAAAACATTCAGTACTTC.